One sample yielded the 23 T cell receptor beta chains listed below, sequenced in a study of memory CD4+ T cells and cytomegalovirus serostatus. Libraries were prepared by immunoSEQ multiplex PCR; TCRdb keeps only in-frame clonotypes and omits some of them. The sample yields roughly 40,000 clones, about 79% seen once. Single viable CD3+CD4+CD8-CD45RO+ cells were sorted as the memory CD4+ T cells. The sequenced material came from memory CD4+ T cells from blood. The receptors were sampled from an adult in good health and CMV-seronegative.

This chain connects TRBV19 to TRBJ2-6; 8 nucleotides align to TRBD1. The CDR3 is made up of 15 amino acids. Germline CDR1 and CDR2: LNHDA and SQIVND (reference sequence). Trimming removed 2 bases from V and 4 bases from J; junction bases left unmatched: 1. CDR3 sequence (DNA): TGTGCCAGTAGTATACAGGGGGCAGGGGCCAACGTCCTGACTTTC. This sequence encodes CASSIQGAGANVLTF.

J is TRBJ2-3 and V is TRBV29-1; either TRBD1 or TRBD2 may fit D (5 bases each). The CDR3 spans 12 residues. CDR1 is SQVTM, CDR2 ANQGSEA, per germline. The ends were cut back, 7 bases at V and 2 bases at J, with 10 bases in the middle. The chain's CDR3 is CSALGDTDTQYF. The CDR3 region has the DNA TGCAGCGCCCTGGGGGACACAGATACGCAGTATTTT.

This clone was seen more than once but under ten times. This sequence joins TRBV30 and TRBJ1-1, with D unclear. The CDR3 is 11 amino acids. Deletions cut 3 bases from V and 11 bases from J, with 13 bases between. Germline CDR1 GTSNPN, CDR2 SVGIG (reference sequence). The CDR3 DNA sequence: TGTGCCTGGAGCCGTCAGGCTTACGCTTTCTTT. Translated, it gives CAWSRQAYAFF.

This clone was counted a few times. V and J are TRBV28 and TRBJ1-3; D perhaps matches TRBD1 (6 bases). In germline, CDR1 is MDHEN, CDR2 SYDVKM. Trimming removed 5 bases from V and 3 bases from J, with 11 bases in between. The CDR3 loop spans 14 amino acids. CDR3 residues: CASSPLTGGNTIYF. The CDR3 DNA reads TGTGCCAGCAGTCCTCTGACAGGTGGAAACACCATATATTTT. The variable domain in full, completed from reference TRBV28 and TRBJ1-3, reads DVKVTQSSRYLVKRTGEKVFLECVQDMDHENMFWYRQDPGLGLRLIYFSYDVKMKEKGDIPEGYSVSREKKERFSLILESASTNQTSMYLCASSPLTGGNTIYFGEGSWLTVV.

This clone was detected once. The rearrangement uses TRBV18 and TRBJ2-3; the D is unclear. Germline-derived CDR1 and CDR2 are KGHSH and LQKENI. V was pared by 8 bases and J by 2 bases, with 11 bases between. This CDR3 comprises 13 residues. CDR3 in amino acids: CASNPQNTDTQYF. The CDR3 DNA reads as TGTGCCAGCAATCCGCAGAACACAGATACGCAGTATTTT. The full variable domain, in which reference TRBV18 and TRBJ2-3 provide the parts outside the CDR3, is NAGVMQNPRHLVRRRGQEARLRCSPMKGHSHVYWYRQLPEEGLKFMVYLQKENIIDESGMPKERFSAEFPKEGPSILRIQQVVRGDSAAYFCASNPQNTDTQYFGPGTRLTVL.

The CDR3 loop reads CASSLVEQETQYF. The CDR3 DNA reads TGTGCCAGCAGCTTGGTGGAGCAAGAGACCCAGTACTTC. This chain links TRBV5-5 with TRBJ2-5; D remains ambiguous. Germline CDR1 and CDR2: SGHKS and YYEKEE (reference sequence). Trimming removed 0 bases from V and 2 bases from J, with 5 bases in between. The length of the CDR3 is 13 residues.

The gene calls are TRBV4-2 and TRBJ2-2; 7 nucleotides line up with TRBD2. Germline-derived CDR1 and CDR2 are LGHNA and YNFKEQ. After removal of 1 base from V and 5 bases from J, the junction contained 7 bases not matched to a gene. This CDR3 is 16 amino acids long. CDR3 region: CASSQVVGGGTGELFF. The CDR3 DNA reads TGTGCCAGCAGCCAAGTGGTGGGGGGGGGAACCGGGGAGCTGTTTTTT.

V gene TRBV4-2 combines with J gene TRBJ1-1; unclear D gene. CDR1 and CDR2 (germline): LGHNA, YNFKEQ. This CDR3 has 15 residues. Between the trimmed V and J ends, which lost 2 bases and 0 bases, there was a span of 10 bases. The CDR3 region is CASSQLFSLNTEAFF. For the CDR3, the DNA is TGTGCCAGCAGCCAATTGTTCTCCCTGAACACTGAAGCTTTCTTT.

This clone has a handful of counts. The V gene is TRBV5-6, the J gene TRBJ2-7; TRBD1 is a possible D gene (5 bases). CDR1 is SGHDT and CDR2 is YYEEEE in the germline V gene. CDR3 length equals 15 residues. The V end lost 1 base, the J end lost 6 bases, and 17 bases lay between the germline ends. The CDR3 DNA sequence: TGTGCCAGCAGCTTGTTACAGGCCTTCAGTAGCGAGCAGTACTTC. Translation: CASSLLQAFSSEQYF.

This chain uses TRBV11-3 with TRBJ2-7; D not resolved. V lost 3 bases to trimming and J lost 7 bases, with 7 bases between them. Germline-derived CDR1 and CDR2 are SGHNT and YENEEA. The CDR3 loop spans 11 amino acids. CDR3 sequence (DNA): TGTGCCAGCAGCTTCCGGGTTGAGCAGTACTTC. Translated, it gives CASSFRVEQYF.

This clone appeared once. The chain joins TRBV25-1 to TRBJ2-1, with TRBD1 identical over 7 bases. Germline CDR1 reads MGHDK; CDR2 reads SYGVNS. The J segment lost 8 bases and the V segment lost 5 bases, leaving 12 bases of the junction unmatched. This CDR3 comprises 15 residues. The CDR3 spells CASSRAQGVRHEQFF. For the CDR3, the DNA is TGTGCCAGCAGTCGGGCCCAGGGGGTTCGTCATGAGCAGTTCTTC. Looking up the rest from reference TRBV25-1 and TRBJ2-1 gives the full variable domain: EADIYQTPRYLVIGTGKKITLECSQTMGHDKMYWYQQDPGMELHLIHYSYGVNSTEKGDLSSESTVSRIRTEHFPLTLESARPSHTSQYLCASSRAQGVRHEQFFGPGTRLTVL.

The CDR3 DNA follows: TGTGCCAGCTCACCAAGGATGCATCAGCCCCAGCATTTT. Amino acids: CASSPRMHQPQHF. The chain couples TRBV18 to TRBJ1-5, with D hard to call. Germline values: CDR1 KGHSH, CDR2 LQKENI. The CDR3 covers 13 residues. V lost 2 bases to trimming and J lost 5 bases, with 7 bases between them.

The genes are TRBV11-2 and TRBJ2-7; D is unclear. V dropped 0 bases and J dropped 2 bases, with 5 bases sitting between them. The CDR3 sequence is 13 residues long. Germline CDR1 is SGHAT and CDR2 is FQNNGV. The DNA of the CDR3 is TGTGCCAGCAGCTTAGAGGGTACCTACGAGCAGTACTTC. Translated: CASSLEGTYEQYF.

The chain has TRBV9 and TRBJ2-3, with D possibly TRBD2 on 5 matching bases. Looked up from germline, CDR1 is SGDLS and CDR2 is YYNGEE. Between the trimmed V and J ends, which lost 0 bases and 0 bases, there was a span of 8 bases. This CDR3 is 15 amino acids long. The CDR3: CASSVVGGSTDTQYF. The CDR3 nucleotides are TGTGCCAGCAGCGTAGTTGGCGGGAGCACAGATACGCAGTATTTT.

The gene calls are TRBV15 and TRBJ1-5; D may be TRBD1 (5 bases). Germline lookup yields CDR1 LNHNV and CDR2 YYDKDF (reference sequence). The CDR3 spans 16 residues. Trimming pared 0 bases from V and 8 bases from J, leaving 17 bases between. The CDR3 sequence is CATSRDQGAERKPQHF. The CDR3 region has the DNA TGTGCCACCAGCAGAGATCAGGGAGCTGAGAGGAAGCCCCAGCATTTT.

The rearrangement links TRBV6-6 to TRBJ1-3; D is unresolved. Germline lookup yields CDR1 MNHNY and CDR2 SVGAGI (reference sequence). The CDR3 length is 13 residues. V lost 6 bases, J lost 0 bases, and 6 bases lay in between. CDR3 sequence (DNA): TGTGCCAGCAGGGGGAGCTCTGGAAACACCATATATTTT. Encoded protein: CASRGSSGNTIYF.

The genes are TRBV2 and TRBJ1-5, with D tentatively TRBD1 (6 bases). Trimming took 1 base from V and 1 from J, leaving 8 bases between them. Germline values: CDR1 SNHLY, CDR2 FYNNEI. The CDR3 has 15 amino acids. DNA of the CDR3: TGTGCCAGCAGTGAAGAGGGGACAAGCAATCAGCCCCAGCATTTT. It is translated as CASSEEGTSNQPQHF. Using reference TRBV2 and TRBJ1-5 for the parts outside the CDR3, the full variable domain is EPEVTQTPSHQVTQMGQEVILRCVPISNHLYFYWYRQILGQKVEFLVSFYNNEISEKSEIFDDQFSVERPDGSNFTLKIRSTKLEDSAMYFCASSEEGTSNQPQHFGDGTRLSIL.

The V gene is TRBV10-3, the J gene TRBJ1-2; 7 positions agree with TRBD1. CDR1 ENHRY and CDR2 SYGVKD come from the germline V gene. V shed 0 bases and J 4 bases; nucleotides not matched to a gene: 5. The CDR3 has 15 amino acids. The CDR3: CAISESRGQSYGYTF. For the CDR3, the DNA is TGTGCCATCAGTGAGTCTAGGGGGCAGAGCTATGGCTACACCTTC.

This sequence joins TRBV19 and TRBJ2-3; 7 bases map to TRBD1. The trim removed 7 bases at V and 0 bases at J, leaving 7 bases unmatched. The CDR3 has 15 residues. Looked up from germline, CDR1 is LNHDA and CDR2 is SQIVND (reference sequence). The CDR3 spells CASMVQGISTDTQYF. CDR3 coding DNA: TGTGCCAGTATGGTACAGGGGATTAGCACAGATACGCAGTATTTT.

This chain links TRBV10-3 with TRBJ1-4, with D tentatively TRBD1 (6 bases). The CDR3 is 16 residues long. V lost 0 bases to trimming and J lost 6 bases, with 14 bases between them. CDR1 and CDR2 from the germline V gene are ENHRY and SYGVKD. This chain's CDR3 is CAISESAGGPDEKLFF. CDR3 bases: TGTGCCATCAGTGAGTCTGCGGGGGGGCCCGATGAAAAACTGTTTTTT.

This sequence joins TRBV10-3 and TRBJ1-1; D is unresolved. Trimming left V 10 bases short and J 4 bases short, with 13 bases between. The CDR3 is made up of 12 amino acids. Germline V gives CDR1 ENHRY, CDR2 SYGVKD. CDR3 in DNA: TGTGCCACCTTTGGGGAAGGCACTGAAGCTTTCTTT. It is translated as CATFGEGTEAFF.

The chain is built from TRBV10-3 and TRBJ2-5; D might be TRBD2 (5 bases). This CDR3 has 14 amino acids. The germline V gene has CDR1 ENHRY and CDR2 SYGVKD. The germline V and J ends were trimmed by 6 bases and 0 bases, with 11 bases remaining between them. CDR3 in DNA: TGTGCCATCAGCCTGTCGGGGTACCAAGAGACCCAGTACTTC. Encoded protein: CAISLSGYQETQYF.

This clone appeared a few times. The genes are TRBV6-1 and TRBJ2-7; D is undetermined. Germline lookup yields CDR1 MNHNS and CDR2 SASEGT. The CDR3 runs 14 residues. V gave up 7 bases and J gave up 2 bases, with 15 bases separating them. This chain's CDR3 is CASNSAGVTYEQYF. CDR3 in DNA: TGTGCCAGCAACAGTGCAGGCGTCACCTACGAGCAGTACTTC.